Listed below are T cell receptor beta chains from one sample, sequenced in a study of spatial heterogeneity in lung cancer. TCRdb reanalysed the 5' RACE reads using MiXCR and keeps one entry per CDR3 protein. The data hold about 100,000 distinct CDR3 sequences, with about 4.4% observed a single time. The sample here was lung tumor tissue, taken at surgery. The receptors were gathered from a male donor with early-stage non-small cell lung cancer. The CDR3 runs from the conserved cysteine through the conserved F or W. Each record gives: V gene, clone size, J gene, D gene, CDR3 protein, CDR3 DNA. The D gene is left open where the match is weak. The listing skips clone size in some rows; elsewhere it reads once, few, many or a size class.

TRBV20-1	.	TRBJ2-7	.	CSARSLTEYYEQYF	TGCAGTGCTAGATCATTGACAGAGTACTACGAGCAGTACTTC
TRBV15	.	TRBJ2-3	.	CATTRDRAGTDTQYF	TGTGCCACCACCCGAGACCGGGCTGGCACAGATACGCAGTATTTT
TRBV6-6	many	TRBJ1-1	TRBD1	CASSYYRGDTEAFF	TGTGCCAGCAGTTACTACAGGGGGGATACTGAAGCTTTCTTT
TRBV5-1	few	TRBJ2-3	.	CASSSVSGSVADTQYF	TGCGCCAGCAGCTCCGTCTCAGGAAGTGTCGCAGATACGCAGTATTTT
TRBV28	many	TRBJ2-3	.	CASSWGDSPFFADTQYF	TGTGCCAGCAGTTGGGGAGACTCCCCGTTTTTCGCAGATACGCAGTATTTT
TRBV4-1	many	TRBJ2-3	.	CASSQGGFPDTQYF	TGCGCCAGCAGCCAAGGCGGATTCCCAGATACGCAGTATTTT
TRBV6-5	few	TRBJ1-2	.	CASRSRVLNYGYTF	TGTGCCAGCAGGAGCAGGGTCCTTAACTATGGCTACACCTTC
TRBV7-9	many	TRBJ2-2	.	CASSLFSTSLRRELFF	TGTGCCAGCAGCTTATTTTCGACATCCCTACGGCGGGAGCTGTTTTTT
TRBV28	many	TRBJ2-7	.	CASSSYGGQYF	TGTGCCAGCAGCTCATACGGGGGCCAGTACTTC
TRBV11-2	many	TRBJ1-2	.	CASSLVATELGYTF	TGTGCCAGCAGCTTAGTAGCTACAGAGCTTGGCTACACCTTC
TRBV24-1	many	TRBJ2-2	.	CATSDDRGGLNTGELFF	TGTGCCACCAGTGATGACAGGGGAGGGCTTAACACCGGGGAGCTGTTTTTT
TRBV6-6	many	TRBJ2-1	.	CASSHRSGFSYNEQFF	TGTGCCAGCAGTCACCGTAGCGGTTTCTCCTACAATGAGCAGTTCTTC
TRBV3-1	.	TRBJ1-2	TRBD1	CVSSQGLGQGDYGYTF	TGTGTCAGCAGCCAAGGTCTGGGACAGGGCGACTATGGCTACACCTTC
TRBV20-1	.	TRBJ2-1	.	CSARGPSQLAISYNEQFF	TGCAGTGCTAGAGGACCCTCGCAATTGGCGATCTCCTACAATGAGCAGTTCTTC
TRBV4-1	many	TRBJ1-4	.	CASSQQRLTNEKLFF	TGCGCCAGCAGCCAACAACGACTGACTAATGAAAAACTGTTTTTT
TRBV12-5	many	TRBJ1-4	.	CASGRAPGGFDEKLFF	TGTGCTAGTGGCCGAGCCCCTGGGGGGTTTGATGAAAAACTGTTTTTT
TRBV7-9	many	TRBJ2-1	.	CASSFDGGTYNEQFF	TGTGCCAGCAGCTTCGATGGCGGGACCTACAATGAGCAGTTCTTC